This is a list of T cell receptor beta chains from one sample in a study of OX40 agonist ivuxolimab in advanced cancers. The data were produced by immunoSEQ multiplex PCR, yet TCRdb's version contains in-frame clones alone and is incomplete. The data hold 55,000 to 70,000 clones, with roughly 84% observed a single time. The sequencing used CD4+ or CD8+ T cells sorted from blood, collected in a trial of the OX40 agonist ivuxolimab. These receptors were collected from an adult with an advanced solid tumor such as melanoma, head and neck, liver or kidney cancer. The CDR3 runs from the conserved cysteine through the conserved F or W. A D gene is named only where the DNA matches it firmly. Expanded clones are given a class, and other clones once, few, many or no size at all.

TRBJ1-5,TRBV30,-,-,CAWSHPRAGAYQPQHF,TGTGCCTGGAGCCACCCCCGTGCAGGGGCATATCAGCCCCAGCATTTT
TRBJ2-6,TRBV14,-,-,CASSQGTFSSGANVLTF,TGTGCCAGCAGCCAGGGGACATTTAGCTCTGGGGCCAACGTCCTGACTTTC
TRBJ1-6,TRBV11-2,-,-,CASSDLVGSSYNSPLHF,TGTGCCAGCAGCGACCTAGTGGGGAGCTCCTATAATTCACCCCTCCACTTT
TRBJ1-5,TRBV10-3,-,-,CAISDRGQGGQPQHF,TGTGCCATCAGTGATCGGGGGCAGGGTGGTCAGCCCCAGCATTTT
TRBJ2-5,TRBV11-2,-,-,CASSFTRETQYF,TGTGCCAGCAGCTTCACCCGCGAGACCCAGTACTTC
TRBJ2-7,TRBV25-1,-,-,CASSRAGNSYEQYF,TGTGCCAGCAGTCGCGCAGGAAACTCCTACGAGCAGTACTTC
TRBJ2-3,TRBV28,TRBD1,-,CASSSPGTGSTDTQYF,TGTGCCAGCAGTTCACCCGGGACAGGTAGCACAGATACGCAGTATTTT
TRBJ2-5,TRBV11-2,-,once,CASSPGYGPQETQYF,TGTGCCAGCAGCCCAGGGTACGGACCTCAAGAGACCCAGTACTTC
TRBJ2-5,TRBV5-1,-,-,CASRQNWGRGETQYF,TGCGCCAGCAGACAGAACTGGGGGCGAGGAGAGACCCAGTACTTC
TRBJ2-1,TRBV5-4,TRBD1,-,CASSGPGQANEQFF,TGTGCCAGCAGCGGACCGGGACAGGCCAATGAGCAGTTCTTC
TRBJ1-6,TRBV5-1,-,-,CASNLNGQPWAPLHF,TGCGCCAGCAACCTGAATGGCCAACCCTGGGCACCCCTCCACTTT
TRBJ2-5,TRBV11-3,TRBD1,-,CASSPHRGTETQYF,TGTGCCAGCAGCCCGCACAGGGGTACGGAGACCCAGTACTTC
TRBJ2-7,TRBV29-1,TRBD2,-,CSVLGGIAGGEQYF,TGCAGCGTTTTGGGGGGGATAGCGGGAGGTGAGCAGTACTTC
TRBJ2-3,TRBV28,TRBD2,-,CATQFTSGTSTDTQYF,TGTGCCACCCAGTTTACTAGCGGGACTAGCACAGATACGCAGTATTTT
TRBJ2-2,TRBV4-2,-,-,CASSQVAVADTGELFF,TGTGCCAGCAGCCAAGTGGCAGTAGCGGACACCGGGGAGCTGTTTTTT
TRBJ1-1,TRBV19,-,-,CASSIVGKGNAFF,TGTGCCAGTAGTATAGTTGGAAAGGGGAATGCTTTCTTT
TRBJ2-1,TRBV18,-,-,CASSPPPGWEHDEQFF,TGTGCCAGCTCACCTCCCCCTGGATGGGAGCACGATGAGCAGTTCTTC